The present T cell receptor (beta chain) was sequenced within a study of blood T cell repertoires in COVID-19. Background on the study: Sources were T cells, B-cell-depleted T cells, or PBMCs; the material itself was cDNA or gDNA.

In the source study's methods: Amplified reference gene primers provided the basis for estimating nucleated cell counts. Repertoires were generated with immunoSEQ multiplex PCR, while TCRdb's copy carries only in-frame clones and drops some. V, J and clone size were drawn from that table, and D and trimming were deduced from the DNA. The data hold about 250,000 clones, with more than 75% observed a single time. This receptor was taken from a woman in her 40s who had recovered from COVID-19. What was sequenced was peripheral blood.

As DNA, the CDR3 is TGTGCCAGCAGCCCCCCGGGGCGGGAGGGCCGCGGGGAGCAGTTCTTC. This sequence encodes CASSPPGREGRGEQFF. V gene TRBV4-2 combines with J gene TRBJ2-1; 9 bases fit TRBD2. Germline V gene data show CDR1 as LGHNA and CDR2 as YNFKEQ. Germline trimming cut 4 bases from V and 10 bases from J; bases unmatched to any gene: 14. The CDR3 runs 16 residues.